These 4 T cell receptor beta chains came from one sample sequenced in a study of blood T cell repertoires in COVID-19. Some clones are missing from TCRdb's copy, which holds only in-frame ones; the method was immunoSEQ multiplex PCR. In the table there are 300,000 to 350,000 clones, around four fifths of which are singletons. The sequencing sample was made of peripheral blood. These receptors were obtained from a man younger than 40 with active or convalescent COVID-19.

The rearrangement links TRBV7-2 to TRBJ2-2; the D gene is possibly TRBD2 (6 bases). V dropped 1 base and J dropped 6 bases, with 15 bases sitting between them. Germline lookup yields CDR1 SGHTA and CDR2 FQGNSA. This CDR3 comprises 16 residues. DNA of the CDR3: TGTGCCAGCAGCTTAGTGGGGGGACCTTCCGCCGGGGAGCTGTTTTTT. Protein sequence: CASSLVGGPSAGELFF.

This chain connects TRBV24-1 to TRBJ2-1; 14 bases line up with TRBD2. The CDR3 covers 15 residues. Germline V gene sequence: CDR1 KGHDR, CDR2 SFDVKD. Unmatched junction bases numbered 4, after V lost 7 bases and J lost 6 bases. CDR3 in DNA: TGTGCCACCAGGAAGACTAGCGGGGGGGGCAATGAGCAGTTCTTC. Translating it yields CATRKTSGGGNEQFF.

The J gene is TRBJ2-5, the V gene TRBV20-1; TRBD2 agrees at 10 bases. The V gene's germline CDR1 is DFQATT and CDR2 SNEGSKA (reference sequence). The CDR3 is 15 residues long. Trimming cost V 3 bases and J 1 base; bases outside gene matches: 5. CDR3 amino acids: CSASFLAGAQETQYF. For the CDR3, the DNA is TGCAGTGCTAGTTTCCTAGCGGGGGCCCAAGAGACCCAGTACTTC.

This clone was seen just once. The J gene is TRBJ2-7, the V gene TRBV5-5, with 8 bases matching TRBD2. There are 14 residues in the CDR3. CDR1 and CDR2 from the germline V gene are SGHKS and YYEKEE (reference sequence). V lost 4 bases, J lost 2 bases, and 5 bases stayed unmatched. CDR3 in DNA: TGTGCCAGCAGCGGGGGCGGGGGGCCCTACGAGCAGTACTTC. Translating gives CASSGGGGPYEQYF.